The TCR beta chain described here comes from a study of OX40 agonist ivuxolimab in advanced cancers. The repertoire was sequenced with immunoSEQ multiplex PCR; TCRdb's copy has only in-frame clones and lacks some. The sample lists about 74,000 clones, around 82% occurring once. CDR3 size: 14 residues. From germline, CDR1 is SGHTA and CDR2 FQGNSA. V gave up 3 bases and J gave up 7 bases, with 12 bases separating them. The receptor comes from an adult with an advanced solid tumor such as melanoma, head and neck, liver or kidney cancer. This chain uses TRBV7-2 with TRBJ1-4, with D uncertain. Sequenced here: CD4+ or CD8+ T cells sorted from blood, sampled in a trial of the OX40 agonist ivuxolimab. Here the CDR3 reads CASSFGSGGEKLFF. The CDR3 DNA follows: TGTGCCAGCAGCTTTGGGTCAGGTGGTGAAAAACTGTTTTTT. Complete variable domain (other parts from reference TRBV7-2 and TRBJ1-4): GAGVSQSPSNKVTEKGKDVELRCDPISGHTALYWYRQSLGQGLEFLIYFQGNSAPDKSGLPSDRFSAERTGGSVSTLTIQRTQQEDSAVYLCASSFGSGGEKLFFGSGTQLSVL.